This TCR beta chain was identified during a study of shared clonotypes between healthy human individuals. This clone was counted a single time. V lost 2 bases to trimming and J lost 1 base, with 12 bases between them. CDR1 and CDR2 (germline): LNHNV, YYDKDF (reference sequence). The CDR3 sequence is 15 residues long. The method was immunoSEQ multiplex PCR; TCRdb's version includes in-frame clones alone and lacks a portion of them. In the table there are about 1.5 million clones, 96% of which are singletons. Sequencing was carried out using naive CD4+ T cells sorted from blood. Subset given: CD45RA+ positively selected. This receptor was obtained from a young man in good health. The chain couples TRBV15 to TRBJ2-7; D unresolved. The CDR3 loop is CATSRRGWGSYEQYF. In DNA form, the CDR3 reads TGTGCCACCAGCAGAAGAGGATGGGGTTCCTACGAGCAGTACTTC.